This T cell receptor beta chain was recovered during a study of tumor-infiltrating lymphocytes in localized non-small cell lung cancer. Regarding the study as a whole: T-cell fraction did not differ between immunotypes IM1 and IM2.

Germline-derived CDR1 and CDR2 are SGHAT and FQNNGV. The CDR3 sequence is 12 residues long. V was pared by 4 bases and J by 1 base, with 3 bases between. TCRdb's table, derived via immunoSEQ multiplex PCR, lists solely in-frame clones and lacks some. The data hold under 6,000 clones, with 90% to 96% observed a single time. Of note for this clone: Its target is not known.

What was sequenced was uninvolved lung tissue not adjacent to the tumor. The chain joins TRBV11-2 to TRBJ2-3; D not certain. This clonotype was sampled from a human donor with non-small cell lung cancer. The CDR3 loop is CASSSGTDTQYF. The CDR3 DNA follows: TGTGCCAGCAGCTCGGGCACAGATACGCAGTATTTT.